The entry below describes one T cell receptor beta chain. Its specific antigen is unknown. There are no base qualities to consult, and no much larger clone falls within one base. TCRbeta CDR3 regions were amplified from genomic DNA by means of the immunoSEQ Assay, a bias-controlled multiplex PCR. Turning to the authors' computational methods: Within the assay, amplification of reference gene primers was used to estimate how many nucleated cells each sample contained. To quantify the absolute abundance of each unique TCRbeta CDR3 rearrangement, sequence reads were collapsed and filtered. For each sample, productive Simpson clonality was calculated as the square root of Simpson's diversity index over productive rearrangements. The table comes from immuneACCESS by way of TCRdb, which keeps in-frame sequences with V and J called. Part of the clones is missing from these tables; in studies checked, under half for an unresolved V gene and the rest for unknown reasons. That table gives V, J and clone size, and the DNA gave D and trimming. The sample contains some 130,000 clones, approximately 77% of them found a single time. Of the sample, around 20% is held by the ten largest clones.

The source of the sample is a study of blood T cell repertoires in COVID-19 (dated by TCRdb to the early 2020s). Some background on the complete study: Samples covering the acute and convalescent phases of COVID-19 were provided by collaborators in the United States, Italy and Spain. The repertoires were released in a freely available public database meant as a resource for research on the immune response to SARS-CoV-2. The material from the prospective study consisted of cDNA or gDNA derived from T cells, B-cell-depleted T cells, or PBMCs. Nearly every sample came with metadata listing a de-identified subject ID, COVID-19 status, age in years and sex. Deeply sampled blood TCRbeta repertoires from subjects exposed to, actively infected with, or recovered from COVID-19 were included in the dataset. HLA class I and class II types, where available, came from metadata supplied by the sample provider rather than from assay-based typing. Samples came from the ongoing ImmuneRACE study (first 160 participants) plus 1,254 subjects from 6 global collaborators. The paper's findings and limits, for the study overall: How much clinical and demographic metadata was included differed by source and by participant, and the metadata was provided uncurated.

CDR1 and CDR2 (SGHRS, YFSETQ) derive from the germline V gene. Deletion took 4 bases off V and 5 bases off J, with a span of 15 bases between the germline ends. The CDR3 contains 14 residues, cysteine and phenylalanine counted. Solely the CDR3 DNA is kept, with 42 bases framed from the first base. Whole blood was collected in K2EDTA tubes by collaborating institutions according to the institutions' own protocols. For TCRbeta analysis, collaborators shipped samples as frozen whole blood, isolated PBMCs, or DNA extracted from either of those sample types. Here the chain combines TRBV5-1 and TRBJ1-2; no D segment can be confidently identified. Sequencing was done on a sample of peripheral blood. This sequence originates from a man aged 80 or over with acute or convalescent COVID-19. The CDR3 region: CASSPETLIYGYTF. The DNA is as follows: TGCGCCAGCAGCCCGGAGACCTTGATATATGGCTACACCTTC.